The rows below give T cell receptor beta chains drawn from one sample of a study of shared clonotypes between healthy human individuals. Measured with immunoSEQ multiplex PCR; TCRdb has only the in-frame clones, and not every one. In the table there are about 2.4 million clones, around nine tenths of which are singletons. Sequenced: naive CD4+ T cells sorted from blood. These TCRs come from a man between 18 and 29 years old in good health. The CDR3 runs from the conserved cysteine through the conserved F or W. The D gene is left open where the match is weak. The listing skips clone size in some rows; elsewhere it reads once, few, many or a size class.

J gene: TRBJ2-3
D gene: TRBD2
V gene: TRBV30
clone size: -
CDR3 protein: CAWSGGLAGVADTQYF
CDR3 DNA: TGTGCCTGGAGTGGCGGACTAGCGGGAGTTGCAGATACGCAGTATTTT

J gene: TRBJ2-7
D gene: -
V gene: TRBV5-3
clone size: -
CDR3 protein: CARSHDTVSKLAYEQYF
CDR3 DNA: TGTGCCAGAAGCCACGATACGGTAAGTAAATTGGCGTACGAGCAGTACTTC

J gene: TRBJ1-6
D gene: -
V gene: TRBV5-6
clone size: -
CDR3 protein: CASSPDGYSPLHF
CDR3 DNA: TGTGCCAGCAGCCCGGACGGCTATTCACCCCTCCACTTT

J gene: TRBJ1-1
D gene: -
V gene: TRBV11-2
clone size: -
CDR3 protein: CASSSQENTEAFF
CDR3 DNA: TGTGCCAGCAGCTCTCAGGAGAACACTGAAGCTTTCTTT

J gene: TRBJ1-4
D gene: -
V gene: TRBV6-1
clone size: -
CDR3 protein: CASSEPHGGGREKLFF
CDR3 DNA: TGTGCCAGCAGTGAACCCCACGGGGGAGGTCGGGAAAAACTGTTTTTT

J gene: TRBJ2-1
D gene: TRBD2
V gene: TRBV5-1
clone size: -
CDR3 protein: CASSLAAGGNEQFF
CDR3 DNA: TGCGCCAGCAGCTTGGCAGCGGGAGGCAATGAGCAGTTCTTC

J gene: TRBJ1-2
D gene: -
V gene: TRBV6-5
clone size: -
CDR3 protein: CASSYLRVGANYGYTF
CDR3 DNA: TGTGCCAGCAGTTATCTCAGGGTCGGGGCTAACTATGGCTACACCTTC

J gene: TRBJ1-1
D gene: -
V gene: TRBV5-1
clone size: -
CDR3 protein: CASRGGLNTEAFF
CDR3 DNA: TGCGCCAGCAGGGGTGGGCTGAACACTGAAGCTTTCTTT

J gene: TRBJ1-1
D gene: -
V gene: TRBV19
clone size: -
CDR3 protein: CASSIAYDIGTEAFF
CDR3 DNA: TGTGCCAGTAGTATAGCCTACGACATCGGCACTGAAGCTTTCTTT

J gene: TRBJ2-6
D gene: -
V gene: TRBV9
clone size: -
CDR3 protein: CASSVGRGANVLTF
CDR3 DNA: TGTGCCAGCAGCGTAGGGAGGGGGGCCAACGTCCTGACTTTC

J gene: TRBJ2-7
D gene: TRBD1
V gene: TRBV18
clone size: -
CDR3 protein: CASSLYRGYEQYF
CDR3 DNA: TGTGCCAGCTCACTATACAGGGGCTACGAGCAGTACTTC

J gene: TRBJ1-5
D gene: -
V gene: TRBV30
clone size: once
CDR3 protein: CAWSLRRDSNQPQHF
CDR3 DNA: TGTGCCTGGAGTTTAAGACGGGATAGCAATCAGCCCCAGCATTTT

J gene: TRBJ2-1
D gene: TRBD2
V gene: TRBV27
clone size: -
CDR3 protein: CASSVTAWTGRGTSYNEQFF
CDR3 DNA: TGTGCCAGCAGTGTTACTGCGTGGACTGGGCGGGGGACCTCCTACAATGAGCAGTTCTTC

J gene: TRBJ1-2
D gene: -
V gene: TRBV25-1
clone size: -
CDR3 protein: CASRGGGSIYGYTF
CDR3 DNA: TGTGCCAGCAGAGGGGGGGGGTCGATCTATGGCTACACCTTC

J gene: TRBJ2-7
D gene: -
V gene: TRBV6-5
clone size: -
CDR3 protein: CASSSGTGWEQYF
CDR3 DNA: TGTGCCAGCAGTTCTGGGACGGGCTGGGAGCAGTACTTC

J gene: TRBJ1-3
D gene: -
V gene: TRBV30
clone size: -
CDR3 protein: CAWTPPAGATGNTIYF
CDR3 DNA: TGTGCCTGGACCCCCCCGGCGGGGGCGACTGGAAACACCATATATTTT

J gene: TRBJ2-6
D gene: -
V gene: TRBV5-4
clone size: -
CDR3 protein: CASSGGGPLGANVLTF
CDR3 DNA: TGTGCCAGCAGCGGAGGTGGGCCTCTTGGGGCCAACGTCCTGACTTTC

J gene: TRBJ2-7
D gene: -
V gene: TRBV27
clone size: once
CDR3 protein: CASRPVGNYERQYF
CDR3 DNA: TGTGCCAGCAGACCAGTGGGGAACTACGAGCGGCAGTACTTC

J gene: TRBJ1-5
D gene: -
V gene: TRBV28
clone size: -
CDR3 protein: CASSFQGNGNQPQHF
CDR3 DNA: TGTGCCAGCAGTTTTCAGGGTAATGGCAATCAGCCCCAGCATTTT

J gene: TRBJ2-7
D gene: -
V gene: TRBV2
clone size: -
CDR3 protein: CASSGGRVYEQYF
CDR3 DNA: TGTGCCAGCAGTGGCGGCAGGGTCTACGAGCAGTACTTC

J gene: TRBJ2-5
D gene: -
V gene: TRBV7-2
clone size: -
CDR3 protein: CASSLRGAQETQYF
CDR3 DNA: TGTGCCAGCAGCTTACGGGGGGCCCAGGAGACCCAGTACTTC

J gene: TRBJ1-2
D gene: TRBD1
V gene: TRBV7-3
clone size: -
CDR3 protein: CASSTGQGLGYTF
CDR3 DNA: TGTGCCAGCAGCACCGGACAGGGTTTAGGCTACACCTTC

J gene: TRBJ2-2
D gene: TRBD2
V gene: TRBV14
clone size: -
CDR3 protein: CASSRREWTGELFF
CDR3 DNA: TGTGCCAGCAGCCGGCGGGAGTGGACCGGGGAGCTGTTTTTT

J gene: TRBJ1-1
D gene: TRBD1
V gene: TRBV5-4
clone size: -
CDR3 protein: CASSLGGTGVTNTEAFF
CDR3 DNA: TGTGCCAGCAGCCTCGGTGGGACAGGGGTTACGAACACTGAAGCTTTCTTT

J gene: TRBJ1-2
D gene: -
V gene: TRBV7-8
clone size: once
CDR3 protein: CASSSMEYGYTF
CDR3 DNA: TGTGCCAGCAGCTCTATGGAGTATGGCTACACCTTC

J gene: TRBJ2-2
D gene: -
V gene: TRBV5-6
clone size: -
CDR3 protein: CASSPDYTGELFF
CDR3 DNA: TGTGCCAGCAGCCCGGACTACACCGGGGAGCTGTTTTTT

J gene: TRBJ1-1
D gene: -
V gene: TRBV2
clone size: once
CDR3 protein: CASTPDVVNTEAFF
CDR3 DNA: TGTGCCAGCACCCCAGATGTGGTGAACACTGAAGCTTTCTTT

J gene: TRBJ1-5
D gene: -
V gene: TRBV19
clone size: -
CDR3 protein: CASSTKPEQPQHF
CDR3 DNA: TGTGCCAGTAGTACCAAACCGGAGCAGCCCCAGCATTTT

J gene: TRBJ2-2
D gene: -
V gene: TRBV18
clone size: -
CDR3 protein: CASSPPLFGTGELFF
CDR3 DNA: TGTGCCAGCTCACCACCCCTGTTTGGAACCGGGGAGCTGTTTTTT

J gene: TRBJ1-6
D gene: TRBD1
V gene: TRBV25-1
clone size: -
CDR3 protein: CASSAGGAYNSPLHF
CDR3 DNA: TGTGCCAGCAGTGCAGGGGGCGCCTATAATTCACCCCTCCACTTT

J gene: TRBJ2-7
D gene: -
V gene: TRBV7-9
clone size: -
CDR3 protein: CASSPDAGLYFMYEQYF
CDR3 DNA: TGTGCCAGCAGCCCCGACGCGGGTCTATACTTCATGTACGAGCAGTACTTC

J gene: TRBJ2-3
D gene: -
V gene: TRBV19
clone size: -
CDR3 protein: CASSFRTGKGIDTQYF
CDR3 DNA: TGTGCCAGTAGTTTCCGAACAGGGAAAGGTATTGATACGCAGTATTTT

J gene: TRBJ2-2
D gene: TRBD2
V gene: TRBV19
clone size: -
CDR3 protein: CASSIWSGSGGELFF
CDR3 DNA: TGTGCCAGTAGTATCTGGAGCGGGAGCGGCGGGGAGCTGTTTTTT

J gene: TRBJ2-2
D gene: -
V gene: TRBV5-4
clone size: -
CDR3 protein: CASSLAGGARTGELFF
CDR3 DNA: TGTGCCAGCAGCTTGGCAGGCGGCGCTCGCACCGGGGAGCTGTTTTTT

J gene: TRBJ1-1
D gene: -
V gene: TRBV28
clone size: -
CDR3 protein: CASSPGSLNTEAFF
CDR3 DNA: TGTGCCAGCAGCCCCGGGTCTTTGAACACTGAAGCTTTCTTT

J gene: TRBJ1-6
D gene: -
V gene: TRBV10-3
clone size: once
CDR3 protein: CAISEAPGSPLHF
CDR3 DNA: TGTGCCATCAGTGAGGCCCCGGGGTCACCCCTCCACTTT

J gene: TRBJ1-2
D gene: TRBD1
V gene: TRBV5-1
clone size: -
CDR3 protein: CASSLTGERGYTF
CDR3 DNA: TGCGCCAGCAGCTTGACAGGGGAACGTGGCTACACCTTC

J gene: TRBJ1-1
D gene: -
V gene: TRBV7-2
clone size: -
CDR3 protein: CASSPRWVAGNTEAFF
CDR3 DNA: TGTGCCAGCAGCCCCCGGTGGGTGGCCGGGAACACTGAAGCTTTCTTT

J gene: TRBJ1-2
D gene: -
V gene: TRBV28
clone size: -
CDR3 protein: CASSSEVREHGYTF
CDR3 DNA: TGTGCCAGCAGTTCGGAGGTCAGGGAGCATGGCTACACCTTC

J gene: TRBJ1-2
D gene: -
V gene: TRBV18
clone size: few
CDR3 protein: CASSPQEGNYGYTF
CDR3 DNA: TGTGCCAGCTCACCACAAGAGGGTAACTATGGCTACACCTTC

J gene: TRBJ1-5
D gene: TRBD1
V gene: TRBV2
clone size: -
CDR3 protein: CASVGQINQPQHF
CDR3 DNA: TGTGCCAGCGTGGGACAGATCAATCAGCCCCAGCATTTT

J gene: TRBJ2-2
D gene: -
V gene: TRBV7-7
clone size: -
CDR3 protein: CASSPMAAGELFF
CDR3 DNA: TGTGCTAGCAGCCCGATGGCCGCCGGGGAGCTGTTTTTT

J gene: TRBJ2-7
D gene: TRBD2
V gene: TRBV13
clone size: -
CDR3 protein: CASSHGTSGNEQYF
CDR3 DNA: TGTGCCAGCAGCCACGGGACTAGCGGGAACGAGCAGTACTTC

J gene: TRBJ2-1
D gene: TRBD1
V gene: TRBV7-9
clone size: -
CDR3 protein: CASSKLGGPKYEQFF
CDR3 DNA: TGTGCCAGCAGCAAGCTAGGGGGCCCAAAGTATGAGCAGTTCTTC

J gene: TRBJ2-3
D gene: TRBD2
V gene: TRBV2
clone size: -
CDR3 protein: CASGRERADTQYF
CDR3 DNA: TGTGCCAGCGGGCGGGAGAGAGCAGATACGCAGTATTTT

J gene: TRBJ2-3
D gene: -
V gene: TRBV10-3
clone size: -
CDR3 protein: CAITGTPSTDTQYF
CDR3 DNA: TGTGCCATCACCGGGACTCCGAGCACAGATACGCAGTATTTT

J gene: TRBJ2-3
D gene: TRBD2
V gene: TRBV14
clone size: once
CDR3 protein: CASSPAYGRADTQYF
CDR3 DNA: TGTGCCAGCAGCCCCGCCTACGGGAGGGCAGATACGCAGTATTTT

J gene: TRBJ2-7
D gene: TRBD2
V gene: TRBV2
clone size: -
CDR3 protein: CASSESSGTFYEQYF
CDR3 DNA: TGTGCCAGCAGTGAGTCTAGCGGGACGTTCTACGAGCAGTACTTC

J gene: TRBJ2-5
D gene: -
V gene: TRBV29-1
clone size: -
CDR3 protein: CSVVRDTETQYF
CDR3 DNA: TGCAGCGTTGTGAGGGATACAGAGACCCAGTACTTC